Listed here are 27 T cell receptor beta chains from one sample, sequenced in a study of cytomegalovirus exposure and HLA in healthy donors. The PCR ran on 60 Vbeta and 13 Jbeta primers. Measured with immunoSEQ multiplex PCR; TCRdb has only the in-frame clones, and not every one. The sample yields approximately 160,000 clones, 84% seen once. The sample comprised PBMCs. The receptors come from a boy between 2 and 15 years old in good health and CMV-seronegative.

This clone was detected a few times. The genes are TRBV6-5 and TRBJ2-1; TRBD2 matches at 8 bases. CDR1 MNHEY and CDR2 SVGAGI come from the germline V gene. This CDR3 is 13 amino acids long. V was pared by 4 bases and J by 9 bases, with 5 bases of the junction left unmatched. CDR3: CASSSTSVSEQFF. The CDR3, as DNA: TGTGCCAGCAGTTCGACTAGCGTTAGTGAGCAGTTCTTC.

Of note for this clone: Other DNA sequences in the same sample also yield this CDR3. This chain joins TRBV10-2 and TRBJ2-4; the match to TRBD1 covers 8 bases. CDR3 length: 16 residues. Trimming took 6 bases from V and 4 from J; bases not matched to a gene: 11. Germline V gene sequence: CDR1 WSHSY, CDR2 SAAADI. The CDR3 loop is CASSARQGPQKNIQYF. The DNA for the CDR3 is TGCGCCAGCAGCGCGAGACAGGGGCCACAAAAAAACATTCAGTACTTC.

This clone showed up just once. J is TRBJ2-2 and V is TRBV28; a possible D gene is TRBD2 (5 bases). Germline CDR1 and CDR2: MDHEN and SYDVKM. V was clipped by 7 bases and J by 2 bases, with 8 bases between them. The CDR3 contains 13 residues. The CDR3 here is CASTPGNTGELFF. The CDR3 DNA follows: TGTGCCAGCACGCCGGGAAACACCGGGGAGCTGTTTTTT.

CDR3: CASSLGQGGEKLFF. Here the CDR3 DNA reads TGTGCCAGCAGTTTAGGGCAGGGGGGTGAAAAACTGTTTTTT. The gene calls are TRBV27 and TRBJ1-4, with 7 bases matching TRBD1. CDR1 is MNHEY and CDR2 is SMNVEV in the germline V gene (reference sequence). This CDR3 is 14 amino acids long. Germline trimming cut 2 bases from V and 7 bases from J; bases unmatched to any gene: 4. The whole variable domain, remainder taken from reference TRBV27 and TRBJ1-4, is EAQVTQNPRYLITVTGKKLTVTCSQNMNHEYMSWYRQDPGLGLRQIYYSMNVEVTDKGDVPEGYKVSRKEKRNFPLILESPSPNQTSLYFCASSLGQGGEKLFFGSGTQLSVL.

The chain recombines TRBV7-9 with TRBJ1-1, with D perhaps TRBD1 (6 bases). The CDR3 is 16 amino acids. With 1 base removed from V and 11 bases from J, the gap between germline ends came to 23 bases. Per the germline V gene, CDR1 is SEHNR and CDR2 is FQNEAQ (reference sequence). The CDR3 bases are TGTGCCAGCAGCTTAGGAGGGCAGGGGCGCCTGAAGAGTGCTTTCTTT. This gives the protein CASSLGGQGRLKSAFF.

This sequence joins TRBV5-6 and TRBJ1-2, with 8 nucleotides matching TRBD1. Germline CDR1 SGHDT, CDR2 YYEEEE. There are 13 residues in the CDR3. Trimming at V came to 2 bases and at J to 10 bases, leaving 7 bases not matched to a gene. In DNA, the CDR3 is TGTGCCAGCAGCTTTTTCGGACAGGGAAACTACACCTTC. Its protein product is CASSFFGQGNYTF.

This chain uses TRBV28 with TRBJ2-3; 10 nucleotides line up with TRBD2. CDR3 length: 15 residues. The germline gives CDR1 MDHEN, CDR2 SYDVKM. V was clipped by 6 bases and J by 2 bases; unmatched bases: 5. CDR3 DNA: TGTGCCAGCAGGAAAACTAGCGGGGACACAGATACGCAGTATTTT. The encoded protein is CASRKTSGDTDTQYF.

The chain has TRBV15 and TRBJ1-3; the D gene is possibly TRBD1 (5 bases). V dropped 2 bases and J dropped 4 bases, with 9 bases sitting between them. CDR3 size: 14 residues. Germline CDR1 and CDR2: LNHNV and YYDKDF (reference sequence). CDR3 sequence (DNA): TGTGCCACCAGCAGATCGACAGCGGGAAACACCATATATTTT. This encodes CATSRSTAGNTIYF. Based on the CDR3 plus reference TRBV15 and TRBJ1-3, the full variable domain is DAMVIQNPRYQVTQFGKPVTLSCSQTLNHNVMYWYQQKSSQAPKLLFHYYDKDFNNEADTPDNFQSRRPNTSFCFLDIRSPGLGDTAMYLCATSRSTAGNTIYFGEGSWLTVV.

The CDR3 DNA follows: TGTGCCAGCAGTTTAGGGACTAGCGGATACTACAATGAGCAGTTCTTC. Amino acids: CASSLGTSGYYNEQFF. This chain joins TRBV27 and TRBJ2-1, with 11 nucleotides matching TRBD2. Germline V gene sequence: CDR1 MNHEY, CDR2 SMNVEV (reference sequence). Germline trimming cut 2 bases from V and 3 bases from J; bases unmatched to any gene: 3. CDR3 size: 16 residues.

The J gene is TRBJ1-2, the V gene TRBV4-2; D may be TRBD1 (6 bases). Germline CDR1 LGHNA, CDR2 YNFKEQ. V lost 3 bases to trimming and J lost 8 bases, with 19 bases between them. The CDR3 runs 15 residues. This CDR3 is CASSQGTGTGGGYTF. The CDR3 bases are TGTGCCAGCAGCCAGGGAACAGGGACGGGTGGCGGCTACACCTTC.

In regard to this clone: A junction boundary mismatches the germline segment, possibly from a read error. This chain joins TRBV6-6 and TRBJ2-1; 9 bases map to TRBD2. This CDR3 is 15 amino acids long. Germline lookup yields CDR1 MNHNY and CDR2 SVGAGI (reference sequence). The CDR3 protein is CASSNSGLANNEQFF. CDR3 nucleotide sequence: TGTGCCAGCAGTAACTCGGGACTAGCTAACAATGAGCAGTTCTTC.

This clone was recorded a few times. The chain combines TRBV2 with TRBJ1-5, with 9 bases matching TRBD1. With V trimmed by 5 bases and J by 2 bases, 1 base remained unmatched. Germline assignment: CDR1 SNHLY and CDR2 FYNNEI. The CDR3 has 14 amino acids. This chain's CDR3 is CASSRDRGNQPQHF. CDR3 nucleotides: TGTGCCAGCAGTCGGGACAGGGGCAATCAGCCCCAGCATTTT.

The gene calls are TRBV5-1 and TRBJ2-7; 7 positions match TRBD1. V was clipped by 0 bases and J by 3 bases; unmatched bases: 15. The CDR3 is 18 amino acids. Germline V gene sequence: CDR1 SGHRS, CDR2 YFSETQ. The chain's CDR3 is CASSLGERGRGLIYEQYF. CDR3 nucleotides: TGCGCCAGCAGCTTGGGGGAAAGGGGGCGCGGGCTTATCTACGAGCAGTACTTC.

The rearrangement links TRBV10-1 to TRBJ2-1; 8 bases map to TRBD2. The junction had 15 bases not matched to a gene; V was cut back by 2 bases and J by 9 bases. CDR3 length: 17 residues. Germline V gene lookup returns CDR1 WNHNN and CDR2 SYGVQD (reference sequence). Written as DNA, the CDR3 is TGCGCCAGCAGTGAGGCCCCGGGACTAGTGATCCGGGCTGAGCAGTTCTTC. It encodes CASSEAPGLVIRAEQFF.

The chain recombines TRBV19 with TRBJ2-6; 9 nucleotides align to TRBD1. This CDR3 has 16 residues. Germline trimming cut 7 bases from V and 0 bases from J; bases unmatched to any gene: 4. CDR1 and CDR2 (germline): LNHDA, SQIVND (reference sequence). The DNA for the CDR3 is TGTGCCAGTACGGACAGGGGATACTCTGGGGCCAACGTCCTGACTTTC. It specifies CASTDRGYSGANVLTF.

This clone appeared once. The chain combines TRBV29-1 with TRBJ1-2, with D unresolved. V was shortened by 7 bases and J by 2 bases, with 8 bases between the two germline ends. The CDR3 contains 11 residues. Germline CDR1 SQVTM, CDR2 ANQGSEA. The CDR3 sequence: CSDGRNYGYTF. DNA for the CDR3: TGCAGCGATGGCAGAAACTATGGCTACACCTTC.

In nucleotides, the CDR3 is TGTGCCAGCAGTTACTCCCGGACAGCCTATGGCTACACCTTC. Protein sequence: CASSYSRTAYGYTF. The rearrangement uses TRBV6-6 and TRBJ1-2; tentatively, D is TRBD1 (6 bases). Germline V CDR1 and CDR2: MNHNY, SVGAGI (reference sequence). V was cut by 0 bases and J by 4 bases, with 9 bases left in between. The CDR3 contains 14 residues.

This chain uses TRBV10-3 with TRBJ2-1, with D possibly TRBD2 on 6 matching bases. V shed 4 bases and J shed 2 bases, with 15 bases lying between them. Germline assignment: CDR1 ENHRY and CDR2 SYGVKD. This CDR3 region has 16 residues. CDR3 in amino acids: CAISASLEGPYNEQFF. The CDR3 DNA reads TGTGCCATCAGTGCCAGTCTGGAGGGACCCTACAATGAGCAGTTCTTC.

The chain carries TRBV4-1 and TRBJ2-1; 9 nucleotides match TRBD2. Germline CDR1 and CDR2: MGHRA and YSYEKL. The CDR3 length is 15 residues. After removal of 4 bases from V and 5 bases from J, the junction contained 6 bases not matched to a gene. The CDR3 loop is CASSPTGLADNEQFF. The CDR3 nucleotides read TGCGCCAGCAGCCCCACGGGACTAGCTGACAATGAGCAGTTCTTC.

The chain employs TRBV2 and TRBJ2-1, with D hard to call. Trimming took off 4 bases at V and 9 bases at J, with 13 bases between the two ends. The CDR3 length is 13 residues. The germline CDR1 and CDR2 sequences are SNHLY and FYNNEI. This CDR3 reads CASSGLAPGEQFF. The CDR3 nucleotides are TGTGCCAGCAGTGGTTTAGCACCCGGTGAGCAGTTCTTC.

The chain uses TRBV5-1 and TRBJ2-7; TRBD1 matches at 9 bases. The germline CDR1 and CDR2 sequences are SGHRS and YFSETQ. The V segment lost 2 bases and the J segment 4 bases; nucleotides outside the gene matches: 7. This CDR3 is built from 15 residues. The CDR3 DNA follows: TGCGCCAGCAGCTTAGGACAGGGGTTTTGGTACGAGCAGTACTTC. Its protein is CASSLGQGFWYEQYF.

The V call is TRBV7-9, the J call TRBJ2-1; perhaps TRBD2 as D (5 bases). The ends were cut back, 5 bases at V and 6 bases at J, with 11 bases in the middle. The germline gives CDR1 SEHNR, CDR2 FQNEAQ (reference sequence). The CDR3 is made up of 13 amino acids. CDR3 sequence: CASSPGLPNEQFF. The CDR3 region has the DNA TGTGCCAGCAGCCCCGGACTCCCCAATGAGCAGTTCTTC.

J is TRBJ1-3 and V is TRBV4-2; TRBD1 agrees at 12 bases. J lost 2 bases, V lost 4 bases, and 3 bases had no gene match. Germline CDR1 and CDR2: LGHNA and YNFKEQ. CDR3 size: 16 residues. In DNA form, the CDR3 reads TGTGCCAGCAGCCCCGGGACAGGGGGCGCTGGAAACACCATATATTTT. Encoded protein: CASSPGTGGAGNTIYF.

V is TRBV19 and J is TRBJ2-7, with 8 bases fitting TRBD1. V was pared by 2 bases and J by 5 bases, with 8 bases of the junction left unmatched. The length of the CDR3 is 15 residues. Germline CDR1 is LNHDA and CDR2 is SQIVND (reference sequence). CDR3 nucleotides: TGTGCCAGTAGTATACTCGGGACAGGTCCTGACGAGCAGTACTTC. Its translation is CASSILGTGPDEQYF.

The chain employs TRBV4-1 and TRBJ1-3; 11 bases fit TRBD1. Germline CDR1 and CDR2: MGHRA and YSYEKL. The CDR3 is made up of 19 amino acids. The V and J ends lost 1 base and 2 bases, in that order; junction bases with no gene match: 10. The CDR3 nucleotides are TGCGCCAGCAGCCAAGGAGCCGGGACAGGGGGTTTTGCTGGAAACACCATATATTTT. Its protein product is CASSQGAGTGGFAGNTIYF.

This chain links TRBV19 with TRBJ1-4, with a possible D match to TRBD1 (5 bases). Germline V gene sequence: CDR1 LNHDA, CDR2 SQIVND (reference sequence). The CDR3 is 15 residues long. Trimming took off 6 bases at V and 3 bases at J, with 14 bases between the two ends. The CDR3 DNA follows: TGTGCCAGTAGAAAGCTCCTGGGGCCTAATGAAAAACTGTTTTTT. As protein: CASRKLLGPNEKLFF.

This chain connects TRBV29-1 to TRBJ2-5, with D possibly being TRBD2 (5 bases). Trimming shortened V by 7 bases and J by 1 base, and 10 bases separated the two germline ends. The germline CDR1 and CDR2 sequences are SQVTM and ANQGSEA. The CDR3 has 12 residues. This CDR3 reads CSGTRAQETQYF. Written as DNA, the CDR3 is TGCAGCGGTACTAGGGCCCAAGAGACCCAGTACTTC.